The source of this T cell receptor beta chain is a study of shared clonotypes between healthy human individuals. The wider study: CD4 naive and CD4 memory each took three plates per donor, while CD8 naive took two and CD8 memory one. Study conclusions and caveats: Sharing across four donors was highest in naive CD4 (roughly 5%) and lowest in memory CD8 (approximately 0.4%). The four-donor shared clonotypes exceeded non-shared clonotypes in generation probability, with non-shared ones scoring lower.

The CDR3 length is 17 residues. The V and J ends lost 4 bases and 6 bases respectively, with 25 bases between them. The germline gives CDR1 SGHNT, CDR2 YYREEE (reference sequence). Comments on this clone: Its matching antigen is unknown.

The naive CD8 fraction comprised CD45RO-negative cells positively selected for CCR7 and excluded terminally differentiated effector memory CD45RA+ cells. Recent vaccinations or acute infections were absent in the healthy HIV-negative adult donors. Clones were sequenced by immunoSEQ multiplex PCR, and TCRdb holds only the in-frame ones, with some missing. Among roughly 2,000,000 clones listed, 85% to 95% were seen once. This receptor was obtained from a man aged 18 to 30 in good health. Some clones in this sample may be carry-over from other donors' samples. V is TRBV5-4 and J is TRBJ1-2; D is possibly TRBD1 (6 bases). The sample taken for sequencing was naive CD8+ T cells from PBMCs. The CDR3, as DNA: TGTGCCAGCAGCCCGGGGGGCTCAAAGGGGCTCTTGCATGGCTACACCTTC. Its translation is CASSPGGSKGLLHGYTF.